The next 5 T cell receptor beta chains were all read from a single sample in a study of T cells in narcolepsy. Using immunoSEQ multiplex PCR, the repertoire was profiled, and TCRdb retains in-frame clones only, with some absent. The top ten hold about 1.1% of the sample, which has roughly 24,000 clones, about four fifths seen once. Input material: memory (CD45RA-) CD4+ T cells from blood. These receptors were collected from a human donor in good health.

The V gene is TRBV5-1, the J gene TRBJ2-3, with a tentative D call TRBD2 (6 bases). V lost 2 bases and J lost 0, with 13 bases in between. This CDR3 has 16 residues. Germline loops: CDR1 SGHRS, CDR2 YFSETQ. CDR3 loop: CASSFSGSSSTDTQYF. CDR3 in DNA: TGCGCCAGCAGCTTTAGCGGTAGTTCTAGCACAGATACGCAGTATTTT.

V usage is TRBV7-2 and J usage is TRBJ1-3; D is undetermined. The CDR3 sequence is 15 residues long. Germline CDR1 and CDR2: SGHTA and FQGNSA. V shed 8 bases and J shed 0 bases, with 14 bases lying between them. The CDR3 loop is CASGSLGYSGNTIYF. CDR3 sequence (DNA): TGTGCCAGCGGATCGCTGGGATACTCTGGAAACACCATATATTTT.

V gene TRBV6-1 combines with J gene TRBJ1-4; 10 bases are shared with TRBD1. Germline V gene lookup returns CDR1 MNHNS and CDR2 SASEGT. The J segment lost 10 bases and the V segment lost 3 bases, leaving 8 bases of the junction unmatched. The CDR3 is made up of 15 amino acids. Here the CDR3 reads CASSETGTGDRKLFF. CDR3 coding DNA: TGTGCCAGCAGTGAGACCGGGACAGGGGATAGAAAACTGTTTTTT.

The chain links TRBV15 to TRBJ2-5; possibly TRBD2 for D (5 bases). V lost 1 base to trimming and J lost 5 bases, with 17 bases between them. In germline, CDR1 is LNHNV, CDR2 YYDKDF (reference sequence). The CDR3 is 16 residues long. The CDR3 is CATSRARESRKETQYF. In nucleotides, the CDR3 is TGTGCCACCAGCAGAGCCCGGGAAAGCCGGAAGGAGACCCAGTACTTC.

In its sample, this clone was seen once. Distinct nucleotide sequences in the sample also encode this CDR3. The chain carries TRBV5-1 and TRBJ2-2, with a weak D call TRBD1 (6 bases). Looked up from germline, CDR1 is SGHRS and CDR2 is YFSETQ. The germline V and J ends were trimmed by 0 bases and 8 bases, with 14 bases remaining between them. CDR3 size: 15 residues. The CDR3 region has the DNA TGCGCCAGCAGCTTGGCACAGGGCGGAGCGGGGGAGCTGTTTTTT. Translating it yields CASSLAQGGAGELFF.